This note documents a single T cell receptor beta chain sequence. This clone was detected a few times. Its antigen remains unidentified. Base quality data are lacking; no much larger clone is found one base away. Reading the germline V gene gives CDR1 SGHVS and CDR2 FNYEAQ. Trimming at the junction amounts to 5 bases on V and 0 bases on J, and the germline ends lie 11 bases apart. The CDR3 goes from the cysteine to the phenylalanine over 14 residues. Only the CDR3 part of the read is kept: 42 bases, read in frame from the first base. This sample stems from a study of blood T cell repertoires in COVID-19 (dated by TCRdb to 2018 to 2020). For context, the study as a whole: Samples covering the acute and convalescent phases of COVID-19 were provided by collaborators in the United States, Italy and Spain. Nearly every sample came with metadata listing a de-identified subject ID, COVID-19 status, age in years and sex. The material from the prospective study consisted of cDNA or gDNA derived from T cells, B-cell-depleted T cells, or PBMCs. A freely available public database, intended as a resource for researchers studying the immune response to SARS-CoV-2, is where the repertoires were released. HLA class I and class II types, where available, came from metadata supplied by the sample provider rather than from assay-based typing. Subjects who had been exposed to COVID-19, were actively infected with it, or had recovered from it provided the deeply sampled blood TCRbeta repertoires that made up the dataset. The samples were drawn from the first 160 participants of the ongoing ImmuneRACE study and from 1,254 subjects provided by 6 global collaborators. Overall study outcomes, separate from this receptor: The amount of clinical and demographic metadata varied by source and participant and was provided uncurated.

TCRbeta CDR3 regions were amplified from genomic DNA by means of the immunoSEQ Assay, a bias-controlled multiplex PCR. The source study handled its data this way. Within the assay, amplification of reference gene primers was used to estimate how many nucleated cells each sample contained. Sequence reads were collapsed and filtered to measure the absolute abundance of every unique TCRbeta CDR3 rearrangement. For each sample, productive Simpson clonality was calculated as the square root of Simpson's diversity index across productive rearrangements. TCRdb provides this immuneACCESS table in a form limited to in-frame rearrangements. Some clones are lacking; in checked studies, under half of them reflect an unresolved V gene, and why the rest are absent is not known. V and J calls plus clone size are reproduced from that table; the DNA served to infer D and trimming. This sample has roughly 47,000 clones in its table, and 88% of those were observed once. The biggest ten clones account for less than 8.5% of the sample.

Each collaborating institution followed its own protocols to collect whole blood in K2EDTA tubes. For TCRbeta analysis, collaborator samples were shipped as frozen whole blood, as isolated PBMCs, or as DNA extracted from either sample type. The V and J segments used are TRBV7-6 and TRBJ2-7, and perhaps TRBD2 as D gene, on 6 matching bases. The sequence was collected from a man over 45 with acute or convalescent COVID-19. Sequencing was carried out using peripheral blood. The DNA is TGTGCCAGCAGCCCGGGACTGAGCTCCTACGAGCAGTACTTC. Its protein is CASSPGLSSYEQYF.